This T cell receptor beta chain was captured by sequencing in a study of blood T cell repertoires in COVID-19. Study details: The study drew acute and convalescent COVID-19 samples from the United States, Italy and Spain. Nucleic acid was either cDNA or gDNA, and it came from T cells, B-cell-depleted T cells, or PBMCs.

In the source study's methods: Using reference gene primer amplification, nucleated cell counts were estimated. The protocol was immunoSEQ multiplex PCR, while the TCRdb copy is restricted to in-frame clones and leaves out a portion. V and J calls plus clone size are reproduced from that table; the DNA served to infer D and trimming. The sample has some 110,000 clones, around four fifths seen once. V was trimmed by 2 bases and J by 8 bases, leaving 12 bases between them. This CDR3 is 14 amino acids long. Germline V gene data show CDR1 as SEHNR and CDR2 as FQNEAQ (reference sequence). The clonotype comes from a man in his 70s with active or convalescent COVID-19. V and J are TRBV7-9 and TRBJ1-4, with D possibly TRBD1 on 5 matching bases. The specimen sequenced was peripheral blood. The CDR3 sequence: CASSLQGAGEKLFF. The DNA for the CDR3 is TGTGCCAGCAGCTTACAAGGGGCGGGGGAAAAACTGTTTTTT.